This TCR beta chain was retrieved from a study of cytomegalovirus exposure and HLA in healthy donors. On the study more broadly: Unique TCRs numbering roughly 85 million, obtained from HLA-typed donors, made up an early data release.

There are 14 residues in the CDR3. Germline V CDR1 and CDR2: SGHNT, YYREEE (reference sequence). For this clone: One end of the junction is discordant with germline, which a read error may explain.

The PCR contained 60 Vbeta and 13 Jbeta primers. TCRdb keeps only in-frame clones here, not all; method: immunoSEQ multiplex PCR. The sample shows about 180,000 clones, approximately 78% of them seen only once. The sequenced sample was PBMCs. The clonotype originates from a male donor in good health and CMV-seronegative. This chain uses TRBV5-4 with TRBJ2-3; D remains ambiguous. For the CDR3, the DNA is TGTACCAGCAGCTTGGAGCTCATCACAGATACGCAGTATTTT. Protein product: CTSSLELITDTQYF.